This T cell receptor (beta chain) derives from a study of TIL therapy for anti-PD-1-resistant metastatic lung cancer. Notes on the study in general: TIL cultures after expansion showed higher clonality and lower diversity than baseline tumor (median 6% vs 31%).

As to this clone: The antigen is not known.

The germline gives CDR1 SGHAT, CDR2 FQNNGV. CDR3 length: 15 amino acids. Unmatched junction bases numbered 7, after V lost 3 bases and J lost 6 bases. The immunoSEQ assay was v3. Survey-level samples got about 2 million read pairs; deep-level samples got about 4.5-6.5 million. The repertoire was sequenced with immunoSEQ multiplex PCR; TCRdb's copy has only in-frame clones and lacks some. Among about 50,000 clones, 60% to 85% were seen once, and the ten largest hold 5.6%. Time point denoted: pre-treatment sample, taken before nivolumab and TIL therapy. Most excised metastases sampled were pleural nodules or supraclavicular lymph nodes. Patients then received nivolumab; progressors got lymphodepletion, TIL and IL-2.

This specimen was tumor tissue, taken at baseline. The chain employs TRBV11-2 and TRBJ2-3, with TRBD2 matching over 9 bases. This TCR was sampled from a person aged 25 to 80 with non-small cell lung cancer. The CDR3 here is CASSLGSGSFDTQYF. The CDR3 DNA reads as TGTGCCAGCAGCTTGGGTAGCGGGAGTTTTGATACGCAGTATTTT.